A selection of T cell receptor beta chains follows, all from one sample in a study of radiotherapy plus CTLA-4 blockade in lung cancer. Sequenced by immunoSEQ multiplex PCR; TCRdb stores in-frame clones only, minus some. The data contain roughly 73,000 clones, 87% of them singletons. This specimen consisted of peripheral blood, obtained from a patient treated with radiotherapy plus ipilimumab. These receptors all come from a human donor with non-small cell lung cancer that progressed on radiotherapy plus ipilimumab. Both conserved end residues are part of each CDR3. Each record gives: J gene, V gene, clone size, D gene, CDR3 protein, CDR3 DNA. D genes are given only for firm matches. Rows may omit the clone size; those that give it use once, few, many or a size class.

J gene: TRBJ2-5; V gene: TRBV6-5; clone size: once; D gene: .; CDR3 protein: CALEGFSGETQYF; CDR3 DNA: TGTGCCCTCGAGGGGTTTTCGGGGGAGACCCAGTACTTC
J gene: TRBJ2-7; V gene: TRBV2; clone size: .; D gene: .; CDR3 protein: CASGPWHEQYF; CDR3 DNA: TGTGCCAGTGGGCCGTGGCACGAGCAGTACTTC
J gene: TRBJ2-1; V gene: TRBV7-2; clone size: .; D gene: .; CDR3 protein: CASSLDWSSYNEQFF; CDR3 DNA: TGTGCCAGCAGCTTGGACTGGAGCTCCTACAATGAGCAGTTCTTC
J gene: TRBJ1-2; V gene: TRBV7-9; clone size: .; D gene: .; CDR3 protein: CASSFVTGGGYTF; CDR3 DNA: TGTGCCAGCAGCTTCGTTACGGGGGGAGGCTACACCTTC
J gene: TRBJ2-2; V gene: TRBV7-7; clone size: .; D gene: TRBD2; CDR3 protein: CASSLAGVSGELFF; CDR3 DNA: TGTGCTAGCAGTCTAGCGGGAGTATCCGGGGAGCTGTTTTTT
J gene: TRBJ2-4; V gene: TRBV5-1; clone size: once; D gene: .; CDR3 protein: CASSLNAGQAKNIQYF; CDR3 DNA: TGCGCCAGCAGCCTCAATGCTGGGCAGGCCAAAAACATTCAGTACTTC
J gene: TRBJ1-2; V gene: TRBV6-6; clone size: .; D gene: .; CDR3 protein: CASSMQGRYGYTF; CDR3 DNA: TGTGCCAGCAGCATGCAGGGGAGGTATGGCTACACCTTC
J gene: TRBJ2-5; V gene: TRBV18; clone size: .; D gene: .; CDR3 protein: CASSPGGGLETQYF; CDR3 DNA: TGTGCCAGCTCACCCGGCGGAGGGTTGGAGACCCAGTACTTC
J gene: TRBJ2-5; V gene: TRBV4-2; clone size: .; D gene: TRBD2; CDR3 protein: CASSQAPTSGEETQYF; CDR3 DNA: TGTGCCAGCAGCCAAGCACCCACTAGCGGGGAAGAGACCCAGTACTTC
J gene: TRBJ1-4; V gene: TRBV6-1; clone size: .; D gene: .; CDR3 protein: CASTAGTQNEKLFF; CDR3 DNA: TGTGCCAGCACCGCCGGGACACAAAATGAAAAACTGTTTTTT
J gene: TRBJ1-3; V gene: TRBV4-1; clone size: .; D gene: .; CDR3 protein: CASSQVSHSGNTIYF; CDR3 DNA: TGCGCCAGCAGCCAAGTCTCGCACTCTGGAAACACCATATATTTT
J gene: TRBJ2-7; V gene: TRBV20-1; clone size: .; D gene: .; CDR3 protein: CSASLTYEQYF; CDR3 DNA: TGCAGTGCTAGCCTGACGTACGAGCAGTACTTC
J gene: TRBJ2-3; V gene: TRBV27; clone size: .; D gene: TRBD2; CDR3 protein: CASRSTSGRVRDTQYF; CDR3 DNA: TGTGCCAGCAGGTCGACTAGCGGGAGAGTCAGAGATACGCAGTATTTT
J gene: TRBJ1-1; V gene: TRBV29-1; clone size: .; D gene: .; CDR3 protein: CSAALPPDTEAFF; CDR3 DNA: TGCAGCGCTGCACTTCCCCCGGACACTGAAGCTTTCTTT
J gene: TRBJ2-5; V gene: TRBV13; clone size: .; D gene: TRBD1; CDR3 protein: CASSLNRGRGETQYF; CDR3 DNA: TGTGCCAGCAGCTTAAACAGGGGGCGCGGGGAGACCCAGTACTTC
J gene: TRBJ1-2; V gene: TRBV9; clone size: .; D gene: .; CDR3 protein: CASSVVGDALGYGYTF; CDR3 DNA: TGTGCCAGCAGCGTAGTGGGGGACGCGCTGGGCTATGGCTACACCTTC
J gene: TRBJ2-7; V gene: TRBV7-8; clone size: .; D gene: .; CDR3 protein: CASSSRRGGDSRYEQYF; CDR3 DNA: TGTGCCAGCAGCTCCCGTAGGGGTGGGGATAGTCGATACGAGCAGTACTTC
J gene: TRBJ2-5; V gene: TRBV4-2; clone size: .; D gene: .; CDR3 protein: CASSPRGDSGETQYF; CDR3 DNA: TGTGCCAGCAGCCCCCGAGGGGATAGCGGTGAGACCCAGTACTTC
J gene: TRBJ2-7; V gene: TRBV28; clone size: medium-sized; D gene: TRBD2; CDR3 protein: CASSFAREPYEQYF; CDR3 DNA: TGTGCCAGCAGTTTTGCGCGGGAGCCGTACGAGCAGTACTTC
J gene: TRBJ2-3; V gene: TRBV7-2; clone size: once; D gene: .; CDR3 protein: CASSRSVTDTQYF; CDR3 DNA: TGTGCCAGCAGCCGGTCCGTCACAGATACGCAGTATTTT
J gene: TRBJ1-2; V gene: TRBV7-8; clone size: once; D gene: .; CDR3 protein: CASSLGTNYGYTF; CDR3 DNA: TGTGCCAGCAGCTTAGGTACCAACTATGGCTACACCTTC
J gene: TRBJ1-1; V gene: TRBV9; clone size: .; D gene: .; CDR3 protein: CASSVGGGTAEAFF; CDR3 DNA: TGTGCCAGCAGCGTAGGAGGGGGGACCGCTGAAGCTTTCTTT
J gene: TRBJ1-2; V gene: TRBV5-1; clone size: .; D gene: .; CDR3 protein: CASSLEQGDGYTF; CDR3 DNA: TGCGCCAGCAGCTTGGAACAGGGAGATGGCTACACCTTC
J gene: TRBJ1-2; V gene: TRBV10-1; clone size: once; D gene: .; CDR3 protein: CASSRGRAYGYTF; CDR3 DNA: TGCGCCAGCAGTAGGGGACGGGCCTATGGCTACACCTTC
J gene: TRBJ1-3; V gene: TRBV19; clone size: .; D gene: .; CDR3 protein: CASSTEYSGNTIYF; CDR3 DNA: TGTGCCAGTAGTACTGAATACTCTGGAAACACCATATATTTT
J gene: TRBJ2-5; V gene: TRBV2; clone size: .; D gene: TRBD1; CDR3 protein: CASIAQGSDQETQYF; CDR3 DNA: TGTGCCAGCATCGCACAGGGGAGTGACCAAGAGACCCAGTACTTC